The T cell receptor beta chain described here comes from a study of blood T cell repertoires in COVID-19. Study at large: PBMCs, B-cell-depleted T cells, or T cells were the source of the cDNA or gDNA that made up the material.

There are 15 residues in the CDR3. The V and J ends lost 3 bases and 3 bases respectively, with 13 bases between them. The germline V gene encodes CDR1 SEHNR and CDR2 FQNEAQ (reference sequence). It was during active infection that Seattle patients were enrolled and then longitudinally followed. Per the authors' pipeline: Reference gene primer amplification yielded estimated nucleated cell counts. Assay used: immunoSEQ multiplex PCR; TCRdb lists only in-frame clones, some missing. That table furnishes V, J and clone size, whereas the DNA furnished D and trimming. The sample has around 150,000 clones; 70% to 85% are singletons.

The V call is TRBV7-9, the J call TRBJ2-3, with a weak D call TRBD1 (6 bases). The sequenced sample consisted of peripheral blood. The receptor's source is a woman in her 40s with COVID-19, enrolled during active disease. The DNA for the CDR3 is TGTGCCAGCAGCTTCTCAGGACAGAGTACAGATACGCAGTATTTT. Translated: CASSFSGQSTDTQYF.